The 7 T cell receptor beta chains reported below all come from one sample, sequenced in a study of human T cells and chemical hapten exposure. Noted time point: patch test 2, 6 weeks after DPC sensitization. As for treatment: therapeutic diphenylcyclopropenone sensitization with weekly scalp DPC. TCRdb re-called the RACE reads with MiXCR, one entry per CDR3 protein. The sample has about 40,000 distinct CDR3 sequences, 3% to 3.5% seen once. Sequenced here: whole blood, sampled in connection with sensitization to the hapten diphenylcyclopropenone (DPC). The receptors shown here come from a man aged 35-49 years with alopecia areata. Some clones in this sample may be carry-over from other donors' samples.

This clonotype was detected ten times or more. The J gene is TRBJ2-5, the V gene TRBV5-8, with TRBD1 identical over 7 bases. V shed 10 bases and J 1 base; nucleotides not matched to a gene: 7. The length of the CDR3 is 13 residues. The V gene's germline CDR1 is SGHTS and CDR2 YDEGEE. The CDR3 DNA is TGTGCCTGCCGGGACAGAGGCCAAGAGACCCAGTACTTC. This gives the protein CACRDRGQETQYF.

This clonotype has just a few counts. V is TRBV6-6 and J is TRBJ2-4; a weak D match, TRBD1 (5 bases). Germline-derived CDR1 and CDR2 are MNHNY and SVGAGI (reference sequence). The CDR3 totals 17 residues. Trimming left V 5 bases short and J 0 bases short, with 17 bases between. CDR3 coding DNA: TGTGCCAGCAGTCCCTATGGACAACCACTAGCCAAAAACATTCAGTACTTC. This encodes CASSPYGQPLAKNIQYF.

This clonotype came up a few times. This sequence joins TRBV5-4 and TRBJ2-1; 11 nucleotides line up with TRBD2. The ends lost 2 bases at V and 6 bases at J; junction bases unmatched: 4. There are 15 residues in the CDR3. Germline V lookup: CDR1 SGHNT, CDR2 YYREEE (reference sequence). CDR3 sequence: CASSLPGTSGNEQFF. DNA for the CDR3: TGTGCCAGCAGCTTACCCGGGACTAGCGGCAATGAGCAGTTCTTC. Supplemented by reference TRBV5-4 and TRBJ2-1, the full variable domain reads ETGVTQSPTHLIKTRGQQVTLRCSSQSGHNTVSWYQQALGQGPQFIFQYYREEENGRGNFPPRFSGLQFPNYSSELNVNALELDDSALYLCASSLPGTSGNEQFFGPGTRLTVL.

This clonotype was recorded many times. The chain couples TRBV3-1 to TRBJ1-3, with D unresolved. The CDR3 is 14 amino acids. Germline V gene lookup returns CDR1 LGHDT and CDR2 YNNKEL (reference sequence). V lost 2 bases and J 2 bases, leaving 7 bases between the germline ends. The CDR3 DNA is TGTGCCAGCAGCCAATCGGGAGCTGGAAACACCATATATTTT. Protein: CASSQSGAGNTIYF.

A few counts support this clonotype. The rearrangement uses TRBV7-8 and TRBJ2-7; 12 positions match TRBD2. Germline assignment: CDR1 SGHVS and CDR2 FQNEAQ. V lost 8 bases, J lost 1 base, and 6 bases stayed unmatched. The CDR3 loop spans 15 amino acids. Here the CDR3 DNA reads TGTGCCAGCGGTGAGACTAGCGGGGGATCCTACGAGCAGTACTTC. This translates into CASGETSGGSYEQYF.

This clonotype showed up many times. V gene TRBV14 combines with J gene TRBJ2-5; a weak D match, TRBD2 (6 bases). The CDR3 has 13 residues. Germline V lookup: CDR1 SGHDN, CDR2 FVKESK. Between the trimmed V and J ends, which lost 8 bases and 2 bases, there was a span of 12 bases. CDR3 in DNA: TGTGCCAGCGCCGTGGGACTTCAAGAGACCCAGTACTTC. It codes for CASAVGLQETQYF.

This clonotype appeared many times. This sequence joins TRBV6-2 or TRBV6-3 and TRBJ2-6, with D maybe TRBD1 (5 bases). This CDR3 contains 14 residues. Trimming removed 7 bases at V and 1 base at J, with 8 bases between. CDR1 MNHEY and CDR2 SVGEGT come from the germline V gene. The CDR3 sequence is CASIRDSGANVLTF. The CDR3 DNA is TGTGCCAGCATCAGGGATTCTGGGGCCAACGTCCTGACTTTC.